The clone carrying this TCR beta chain was counted many times. This sample is part of a study of regulatory T cells in long-lasting Graves disease. Time point specified: persistent/refractory GD, antithyroid drugs over 5 years with positive TRAb. The TCR library was prepared using RNA isolated from PBMCs. The CDR3 sequence is 13 residues long. Trimming cost V 3 bases and J 4 bases, with 9 bases left between them. Germline CDR1 is SNHLY and CDR2 is FYNNEI. Construction of the TCR beta libraries employed iRepertoire HTBI primers in conjunction with Arm-PCR of CDR3 regions. TCRdb used MiXCR to reprocess the multiplex PCR reads, holding one entry per CDR3 protein. The sample lists around 460,000 distinct CDR3 sequences; about 22% were seen once.

This chain connects TRBV2 to TRBJ1-2; D perhaps matches TRBD1 (5 bases). Sequencing was performed on peripheral blood mononuclear cells (PBMCs), taken when the disease was refractory, from a patient treated with antithyroid drugs. This clonotype was obtained from a female donor with Graves disease. CDR3 coding DNA: TGTGCCAGCAGTGACCAGGGTGGCTATGGCTACACCTTC. As protein: CASSDQGGYGYTF.